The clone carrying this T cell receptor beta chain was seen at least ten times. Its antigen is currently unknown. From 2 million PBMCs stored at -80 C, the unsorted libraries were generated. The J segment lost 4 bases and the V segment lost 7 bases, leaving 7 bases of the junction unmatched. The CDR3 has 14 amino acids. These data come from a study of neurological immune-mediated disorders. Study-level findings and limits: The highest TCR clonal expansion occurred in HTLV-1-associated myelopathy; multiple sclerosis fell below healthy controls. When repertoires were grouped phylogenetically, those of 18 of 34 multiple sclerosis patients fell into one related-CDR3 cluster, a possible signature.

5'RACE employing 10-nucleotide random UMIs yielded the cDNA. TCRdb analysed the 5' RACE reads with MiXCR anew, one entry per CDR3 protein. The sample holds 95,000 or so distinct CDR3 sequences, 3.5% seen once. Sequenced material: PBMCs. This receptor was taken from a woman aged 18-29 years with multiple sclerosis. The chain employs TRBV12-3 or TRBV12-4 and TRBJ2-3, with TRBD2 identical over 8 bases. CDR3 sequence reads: CASKGLGRADTQYF. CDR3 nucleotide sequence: TGTGCCAGCAAGGGACTAGGTAGAGCAGATACGCAGTATTTT.